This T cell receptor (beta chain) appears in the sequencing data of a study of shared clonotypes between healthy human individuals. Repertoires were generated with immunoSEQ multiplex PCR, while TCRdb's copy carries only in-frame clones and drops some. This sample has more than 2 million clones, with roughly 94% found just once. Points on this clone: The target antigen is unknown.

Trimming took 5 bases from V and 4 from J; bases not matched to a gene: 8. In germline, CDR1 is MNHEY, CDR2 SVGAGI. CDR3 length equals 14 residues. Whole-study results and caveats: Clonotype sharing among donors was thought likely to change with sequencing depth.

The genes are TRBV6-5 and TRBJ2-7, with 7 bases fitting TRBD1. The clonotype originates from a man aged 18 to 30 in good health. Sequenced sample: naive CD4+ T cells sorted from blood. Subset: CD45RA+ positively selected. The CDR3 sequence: CASSLYRGIYEQYF. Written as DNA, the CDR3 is TGTGCCAGCAGTCTGTACAGGGGAATTTACGAGCAGTACTTC.